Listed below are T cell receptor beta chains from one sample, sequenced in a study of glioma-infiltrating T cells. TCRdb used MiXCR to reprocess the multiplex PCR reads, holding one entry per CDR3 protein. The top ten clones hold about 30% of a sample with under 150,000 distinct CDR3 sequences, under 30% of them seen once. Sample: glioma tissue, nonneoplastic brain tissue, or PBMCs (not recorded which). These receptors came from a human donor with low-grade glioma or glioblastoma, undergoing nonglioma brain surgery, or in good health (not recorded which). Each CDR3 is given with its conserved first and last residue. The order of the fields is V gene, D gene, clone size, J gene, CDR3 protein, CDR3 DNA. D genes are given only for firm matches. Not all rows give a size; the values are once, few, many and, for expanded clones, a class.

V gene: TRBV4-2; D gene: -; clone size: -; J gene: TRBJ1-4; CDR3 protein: CASSQGLGKLGEEKLFF; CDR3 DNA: TGTGCCAGCAGCCAAGGTTTGGGCAAGTTGGGCGAAGAAAAACTGTTTTTT
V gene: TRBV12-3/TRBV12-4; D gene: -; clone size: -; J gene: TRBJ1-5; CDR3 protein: CASSRLGQNSNQPQHF; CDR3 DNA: TGTGCCAGCAGTCGCTTAGGGCAGAATAGCAATCAGCCCCAGCATTTT
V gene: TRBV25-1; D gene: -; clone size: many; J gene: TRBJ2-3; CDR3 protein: CASSEGGALGTQYF; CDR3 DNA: TGTGCCAGCAGTGAGGGGGGAGCTCTTGGTACGCAGTATTTT
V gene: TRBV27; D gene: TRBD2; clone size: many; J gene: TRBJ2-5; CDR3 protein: CASSRLSGGALETQYF; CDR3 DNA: TGTGCCAGCAGTCGACTTAGCGGGGGGGCCCTCGAGACCCAGTACTTC
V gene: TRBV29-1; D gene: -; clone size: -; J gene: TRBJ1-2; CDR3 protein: CSSIGSEQHSNYGYTF; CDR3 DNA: TGCAGCTCCATAGGCAGCGAACAACACTCTAACTATGGCTACACCTTC
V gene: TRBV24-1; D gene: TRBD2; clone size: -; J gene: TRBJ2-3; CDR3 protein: CATSDSSGGAPPDTQYF; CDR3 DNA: TGTGCCACCAGTGACTCTAGCGGGGGGGCCCCTCCAGATACGCAGTATTTT
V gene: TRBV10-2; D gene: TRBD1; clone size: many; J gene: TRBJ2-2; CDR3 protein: CASSVPTGHLFF; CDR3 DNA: TGCGCCAGCAGTGTTCCGACAGGGCACCTGTTTTTT
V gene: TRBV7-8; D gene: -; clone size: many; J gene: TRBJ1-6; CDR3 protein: CASSLDNRSSPLHF; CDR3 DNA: TGTGCCAGCAGCTTAGACAACCGAAGTTCACCCCTCCACTTT
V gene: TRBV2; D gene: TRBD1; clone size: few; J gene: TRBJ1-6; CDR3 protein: CASRLPGQGSPLHF; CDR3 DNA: TGTGCCAGCAGGCTCCCGGGACAGGGTTCACCCCTCCACTTT
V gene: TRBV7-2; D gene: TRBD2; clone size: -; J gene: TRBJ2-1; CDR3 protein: CASSAIGTSGGRLNEQFF; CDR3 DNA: TGTGCCAGCAGCGCAATCGGGACTAGCGGGGGCCGCCTCAATGAGCAGTTCTTC
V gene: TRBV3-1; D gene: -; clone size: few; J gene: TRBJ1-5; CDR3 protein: CASSPAGNSNQPQHF; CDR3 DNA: TGTGCCAGCAGCCCCGCGGGGAATAGCAATCAGCCCCAGCATTTT
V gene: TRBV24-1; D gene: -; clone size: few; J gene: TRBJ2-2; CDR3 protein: CATSDPAEGTGELFF; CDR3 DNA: TGTGCCACCAGTGACCCCGCGGAAGGGACCGGGGAGCTGTTTTTT